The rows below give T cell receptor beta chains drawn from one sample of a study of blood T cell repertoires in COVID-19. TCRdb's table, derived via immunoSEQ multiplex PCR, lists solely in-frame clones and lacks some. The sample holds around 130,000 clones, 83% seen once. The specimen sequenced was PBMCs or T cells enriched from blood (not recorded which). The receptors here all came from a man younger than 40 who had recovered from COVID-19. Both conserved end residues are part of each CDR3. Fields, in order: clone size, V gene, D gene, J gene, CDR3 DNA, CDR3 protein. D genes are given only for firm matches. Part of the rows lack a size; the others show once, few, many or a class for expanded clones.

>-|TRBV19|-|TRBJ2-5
TGTGCCAGTAGTATTGGGACCGGGAGTTTAGAGACCCAGTACTTC
CASSIGTGSLETQYF
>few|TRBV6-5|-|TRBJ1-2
TGTGCCAGCAGAGGAACGGAGTCGCGGCACTATGGCTACACCTTC
CASRGTESRHYGYTF
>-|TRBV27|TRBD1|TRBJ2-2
TGTGCCAGCAGGGACAGGGTTAACACCGGGGAGCTGTTTTTT
CASRDRVNTGELFF
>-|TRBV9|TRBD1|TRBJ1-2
TGTGCCAGCGAGTCTACCCCGGGACAGGGAAATGGCTACACCTTC
CASESTPGQGNGYTF
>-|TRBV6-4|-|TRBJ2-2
TGTGCCAGCAGTGTCAGACTCGGGTTCGGGGAGCTGTTTTTT
CASSVRLGFGELFF
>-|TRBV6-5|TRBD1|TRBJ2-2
TGTGCCAGCAGTTACGAGGCAGGGGGTGGAACCGGGGAGCTGTTTTTT
CASSYEAGGGTGELFF
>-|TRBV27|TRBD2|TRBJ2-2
TGTGCCAGCAGGGACGGGAGGGCCGGGGACACCGGGGAGCTGTTTTTT
CASRDGRAGDTGELFF
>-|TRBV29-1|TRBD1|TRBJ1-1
TGCAGCGTTGAGGGGACAGGGGTGGGCACTGAAGCTTTCTTT
CSVEGTGVGTEAFF
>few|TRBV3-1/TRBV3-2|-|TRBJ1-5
TGTGCCAGCAGCCAAGACATCAATCAGCCCCAGCATTTT
CASSQDINQPQHF
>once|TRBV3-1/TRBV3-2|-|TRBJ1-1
TGTGCCAGCAGCCGAGTTCCAGGGAACACTGAAGCTTTCTTT
CASSRVPGNTEAFF
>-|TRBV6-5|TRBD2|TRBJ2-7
TGTGCCAGCAGTTACGCTTTTGGGACTAGCGGCGAGCAGTACTTC
CASSYAFGTSGEQYF
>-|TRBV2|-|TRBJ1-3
TGTGCCACTCTCAGGGTCTTCGGAAACACCATATATTTT
CATLRVFGNTIYF
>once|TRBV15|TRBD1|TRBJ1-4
TGTGCCACCAGCAGGGGGACAGGGGTTTACGGAAAACTGTTTTTT
CATSRGTGVYGKLFF
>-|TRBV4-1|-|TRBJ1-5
TGCGCCAGCAGCCAAGATACGGCGGTGCCTCAGCCCCAGCATTTT
CASSQDTAVPQPQHF
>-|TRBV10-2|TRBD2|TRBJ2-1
TGCGCCAGCAAAACTAGCGGGGGTTACAATGAGCAGTTCTTC
CASKTSGGYNEQFF
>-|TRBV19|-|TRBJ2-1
TGTGCCAGTAGTCCAGGGACTGGAGACAATGAGCAGTTCTTC
CASSPGTGDNEQFF
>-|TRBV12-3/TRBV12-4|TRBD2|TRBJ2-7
TGTGCCAGCAGTCCCGGGACTAGCGGGAAGCAGTACTTC
CASSPGTSGKQYF
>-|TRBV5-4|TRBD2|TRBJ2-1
TGTGCCAGCAGTGGTACTAGCGGGAGCGGTGAGCAGTTCTTC
CASSGTSGSGEQFF
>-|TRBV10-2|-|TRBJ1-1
TGCGCCAGCACTCTGACACATATGAACACTGAAGCTTTCTTT
CASTLTHMNTEAFF
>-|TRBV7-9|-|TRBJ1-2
TGTGCCAGCAGCTTACCCCTTCCTTATGGCTACACCTTC
CASSLPLPYGYTF
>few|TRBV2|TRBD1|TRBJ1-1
TGTGCCAGCAGAGATTTACCGGGACAGGGGAGTGTTGCTTTCTTT
CASRDLPGQGSVAFF
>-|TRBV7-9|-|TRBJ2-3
TGTGCCAGCAGCCCAACAGCGGGTGGCGCAGATACGCAGTATTTT
CASSPTAGGADTQYF
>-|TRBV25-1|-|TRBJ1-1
TGTGCCAGCATTTCCACTCGGGGGACTGAAGCTTTCTTT
CASISTRGTEAFF
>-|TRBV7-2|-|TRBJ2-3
TGTGCCAGCAGCTCGTATACAGATACGCAGTATTTT
CASSSYTDTQYF
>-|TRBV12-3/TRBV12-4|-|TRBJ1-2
TGTGCCAGCAGTTTAAGAGATAACTATGGCTACACCTTC
CASSLRDNYGYTF
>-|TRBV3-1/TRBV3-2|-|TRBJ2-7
TGTGCCAGCAGCCCCTCTTTTAGCGTTTCCTACGAGCAGTACTTC
CASSPSFSVSYEQYF
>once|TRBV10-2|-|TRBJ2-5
TGCGCCAGCAGTTTGAGCGGCCAAGAGACCCAGTACTTC
CASSLSGQETQYF
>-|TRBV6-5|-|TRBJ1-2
TGTGCCAGCACAAACCCAGGGCTTCCTGCGGGCTACACCTTC
CASTNPGLPAGYTF
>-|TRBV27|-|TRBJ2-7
TGTGCCAGCAGTTTTTTAGCGACCTACGAGCAGTACTTC
CASSFLATYEQYF
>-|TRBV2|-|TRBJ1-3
TGTGCCAGCACCGCGGGCCTCTCTGGAAACACCATATATTTT
CASTAGLSGNTIYF
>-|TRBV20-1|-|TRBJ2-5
TGCAGTGCTACTAGCTCTGAGACCCAGTACTTC
CSATSSETQYF
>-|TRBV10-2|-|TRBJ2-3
TGCGCCAGCAGTGGGTCGGGACTTAGCACAGATACGCAGTATTTT
CASSGSGLSTDTQYF
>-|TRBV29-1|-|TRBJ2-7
TGCAGCGCTGCAGGTTATAGCTCCTACGAGCAGTACTTC
CSAAGYSSYEQYF
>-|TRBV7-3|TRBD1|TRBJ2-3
TGTGCCAGCAGACGGACAGGGGGGGAGACAGATACGCAGTATTTT
CASRRTGGETDTQYF
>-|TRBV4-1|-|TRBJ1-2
TGCGCCAGCAGCCAAGAAGGGCCTGGCGGGGAAGCTAACTATGGCTACACCTTC
CASSQEGPGGEANYGYTF
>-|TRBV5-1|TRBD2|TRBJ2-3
TGCGCCAGCAGCTCGGTAGCGGGGGGGACCACAGATACGCAGTATTTT
CASSSVAGGTTDTQYF
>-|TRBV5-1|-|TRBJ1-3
TGCGCCAGCAGCCCCATGTCTGGAAACACCATATATTTT
CASSPMSGNTIYF
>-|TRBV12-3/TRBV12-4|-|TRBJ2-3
TGTGCCAGCAGTTTAGCGGGAGCAGATACGCAGTATTTT
CASSLAGADTQYF
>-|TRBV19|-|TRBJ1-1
TGTGCCAGTAGTATGGGGGGGGTAAGGACTGAAGCTTTCTTT
CASSMGGVRTEAFF
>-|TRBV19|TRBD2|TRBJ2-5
TGTGCCAGTAGTACTAGCGGGGGGTCCGGGACCCAGTACTTC
CASSTSGGSGTQYF
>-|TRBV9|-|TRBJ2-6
TGTGCCAGCAACCGAGGGTACTCTGGGGCCAACGTCCTGACTTTC
CASNRGYSGANVLTF
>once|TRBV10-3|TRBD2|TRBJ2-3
TGTGCCATCCCCCGGTCGACTAGCGGGAGGGCCCAGATTGAGCATTGTGTGGATACGCAGTATTTT
CAIPRSTSGRAQIEHCVDTQYF
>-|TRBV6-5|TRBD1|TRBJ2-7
TGTGCCAGCAGAGCCGGGACAGGGCTCTACGAGCAGTACTTC
CASRAGTGLYEQYF
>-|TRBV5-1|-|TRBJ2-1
TGCGCCAGCAGTCGACTAACAGGGCAGCCTAACCAGCAGTTCTTC
CASSRLTGQPNQQFF
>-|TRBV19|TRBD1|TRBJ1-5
TGTGCCAGTATGGGCCAGGGGGCGAGGCAGCCCCAGCATTTT
CASMGQGARQPQHF
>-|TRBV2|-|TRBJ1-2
TGTGCCAGCATCGTGATGGGACAAGAAGAAGCTAACTATGGCTACACCTTC
CASIVMGQEEANYGYTF
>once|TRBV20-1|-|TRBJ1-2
TGCAGTGCTAGTGGCAGGGGCCATGGCTACACCTTC
CSASGRGHGYTF
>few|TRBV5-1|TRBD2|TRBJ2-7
TGCGCCAGCAGCTCGGGACTAGCGGGAGGGGGCGAGCAGTACTTC
CASSSGLAGGGEQYF
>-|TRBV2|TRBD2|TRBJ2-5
TGTGCCAGCAGTAGACCCGGGACTAGCGGGAGGGCCCGTGAGACCCAGTACTTC
CASSRPGTSGRARETQYF
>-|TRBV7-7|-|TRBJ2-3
TGTGCCAGCAGCTCGGGACTCTCGGGCACAGATACGCAGTATTTT
CASSSGLSGTDTQYF
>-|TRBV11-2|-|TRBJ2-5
TGTGCCAGCAGCTTATCTACAGTGGAGACCCAGTACTTC
CASSLSTVETQYF
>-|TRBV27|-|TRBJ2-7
TGTGCCAGCAGTTTGAACGTAGCCTACGAGCAGTACTTC
CASSLNVAYEQYF
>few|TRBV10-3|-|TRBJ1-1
TGTGCCATCAGTGATTCAGGGATGACTGAAGCTTTCTTT
CAISDSGMTEAFF
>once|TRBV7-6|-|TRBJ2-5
TGTGCCAGCAGCTTACGCGGACACGAGGCCCAGTACTTC
CASSLRGHEAQYF
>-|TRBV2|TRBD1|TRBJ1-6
TGTGCCAGCAGTGGTGACAGGGGATATAATTCACCCCTCCACTTT
CASSGDRGYNSPLHF